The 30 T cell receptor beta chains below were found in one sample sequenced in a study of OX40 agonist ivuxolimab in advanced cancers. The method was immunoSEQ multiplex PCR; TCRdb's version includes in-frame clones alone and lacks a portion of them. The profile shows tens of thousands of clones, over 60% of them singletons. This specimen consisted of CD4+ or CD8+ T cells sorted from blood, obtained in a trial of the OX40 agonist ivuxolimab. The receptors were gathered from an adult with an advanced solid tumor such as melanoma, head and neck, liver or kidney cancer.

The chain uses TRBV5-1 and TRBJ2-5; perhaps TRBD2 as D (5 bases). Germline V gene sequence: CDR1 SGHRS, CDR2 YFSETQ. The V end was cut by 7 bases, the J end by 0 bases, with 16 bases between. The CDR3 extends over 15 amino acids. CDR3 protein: CASRPGVGYQETQYF. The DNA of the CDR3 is TGCGCCAGCCGACCCGGGGTCGGTTACCAAGAGACCCAGTACTTC.

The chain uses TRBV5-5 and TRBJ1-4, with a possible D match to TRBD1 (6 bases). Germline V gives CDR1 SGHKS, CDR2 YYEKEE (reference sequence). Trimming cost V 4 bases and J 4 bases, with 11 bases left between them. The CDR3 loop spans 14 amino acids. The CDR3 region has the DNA TGTGCCAGCAGCACGGGACATAATAATGAAAAACTGTTTTTT. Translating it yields CASSTGHNNEKLFF.

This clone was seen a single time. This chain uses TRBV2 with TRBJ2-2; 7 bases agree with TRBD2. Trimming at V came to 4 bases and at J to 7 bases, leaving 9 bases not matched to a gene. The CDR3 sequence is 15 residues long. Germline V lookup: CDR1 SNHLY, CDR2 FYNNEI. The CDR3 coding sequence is TGTGCCAGCAGTGTTTCCGGGGGGTTAATCGGGGAGCTGTTTTTT. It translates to CASSVSGGLIGELFF.

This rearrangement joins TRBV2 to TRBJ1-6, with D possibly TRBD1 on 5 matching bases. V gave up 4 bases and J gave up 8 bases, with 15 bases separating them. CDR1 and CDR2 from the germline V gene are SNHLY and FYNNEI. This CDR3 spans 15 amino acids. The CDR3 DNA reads TGTGCCAGCAGTGCAAGCTGGGGGGAAGATTCACCCCTCCACTTT. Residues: CASSASWGEDSPLHF.

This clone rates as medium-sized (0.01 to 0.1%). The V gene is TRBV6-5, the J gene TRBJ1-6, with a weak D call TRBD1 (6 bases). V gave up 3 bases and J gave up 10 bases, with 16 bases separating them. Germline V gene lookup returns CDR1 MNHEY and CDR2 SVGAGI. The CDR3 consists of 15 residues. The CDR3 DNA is TGTGCCAGCAGTTATCGGGCACTAAGGGGGTCACCCCTCCACTTT. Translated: CASSYRALRGSPLHF.

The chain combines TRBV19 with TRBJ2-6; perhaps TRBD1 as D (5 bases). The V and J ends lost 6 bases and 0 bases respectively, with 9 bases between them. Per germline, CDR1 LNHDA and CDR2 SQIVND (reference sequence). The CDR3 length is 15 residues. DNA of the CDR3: TGTGCCAGTAGAGGTAGGGGCTCTGGGGCCAACGTCCTGACTTTC. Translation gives CASRGRGSGANVLTF. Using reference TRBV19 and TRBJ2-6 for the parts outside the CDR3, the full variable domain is DGGITQSPKYLFRKEGQNVTLSCEQNLNHDAMYWYRQDPGQGLRLIYYSQIVNDFQKGDIAEGYSVSREKKESFPLTVTSAQKNPTAFYLCASRGRGSGANVLTFGAGSRLTVL.

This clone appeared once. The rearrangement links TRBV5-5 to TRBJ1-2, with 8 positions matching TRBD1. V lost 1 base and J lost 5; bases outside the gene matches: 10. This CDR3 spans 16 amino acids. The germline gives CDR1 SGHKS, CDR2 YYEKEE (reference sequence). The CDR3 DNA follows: TGTGCCAGCAGCTTGTATACGGGCAGGGGGCTGTATGGCTACACCTTC. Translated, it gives CASSLYTGRGLYGYTF. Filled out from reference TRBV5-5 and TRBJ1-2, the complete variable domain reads DAGVTQSPTHLIKTRGQQVTLRCSPISGHKSVSWYQQVLGQGPQFIFQYYEKEERGRGNFPDRFSARQFPNYSSELNVNALLLGDSALYLCASSLYTGRGLYGYTFGSGTRLTVV.

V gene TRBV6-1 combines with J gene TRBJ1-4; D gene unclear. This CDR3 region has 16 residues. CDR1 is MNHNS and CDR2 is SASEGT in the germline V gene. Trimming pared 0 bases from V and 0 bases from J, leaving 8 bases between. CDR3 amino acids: CASSEALMATNEKLFF. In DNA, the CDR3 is TGTGCCAGCAGTGAAGCCTTAATGGCAACTAATGAAAAACTGTTTTTT.

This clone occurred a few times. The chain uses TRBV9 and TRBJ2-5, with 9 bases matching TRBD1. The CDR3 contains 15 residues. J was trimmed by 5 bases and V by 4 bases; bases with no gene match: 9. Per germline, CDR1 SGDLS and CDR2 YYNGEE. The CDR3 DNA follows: TGTGCCAGCAGCTTCCGCGGACAGGGGTACGAGACCCAGTACTTC. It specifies CASSFRGQGYETQYF.

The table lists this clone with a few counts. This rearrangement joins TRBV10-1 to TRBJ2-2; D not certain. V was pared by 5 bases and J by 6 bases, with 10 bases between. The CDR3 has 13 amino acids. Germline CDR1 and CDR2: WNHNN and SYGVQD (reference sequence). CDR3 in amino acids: CASSSNRPGELFF. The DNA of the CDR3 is TGCGCCAGCAGTTCAAATCGCCCCGGGGAGCTGTTTTTT.

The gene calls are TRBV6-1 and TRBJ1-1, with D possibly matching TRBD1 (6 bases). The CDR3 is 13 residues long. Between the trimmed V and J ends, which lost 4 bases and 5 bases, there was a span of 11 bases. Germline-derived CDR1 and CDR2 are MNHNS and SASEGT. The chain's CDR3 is CASSGRGLTEAFF. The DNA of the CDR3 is TGTGCCAGCAGTGGCAGGGGATTGACTGAAGCTTTCTTT.

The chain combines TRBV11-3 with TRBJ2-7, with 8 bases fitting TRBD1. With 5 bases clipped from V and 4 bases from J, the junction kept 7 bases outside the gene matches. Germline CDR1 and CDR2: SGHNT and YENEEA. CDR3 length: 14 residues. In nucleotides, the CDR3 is TGTGCCAGCAGCCCAGGGGGCGCGGCTTACGAGCAGTACTTC. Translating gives CASSPGGAAYEQYF.

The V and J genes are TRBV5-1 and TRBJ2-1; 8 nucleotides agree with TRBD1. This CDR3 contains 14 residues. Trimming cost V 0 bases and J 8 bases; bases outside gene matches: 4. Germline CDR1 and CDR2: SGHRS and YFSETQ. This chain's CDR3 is CASSLGTGIDEQFF. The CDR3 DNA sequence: TGCGCCAGCAGCTTGGGGACAGGGATAGATGAGCAGTTCTTC.

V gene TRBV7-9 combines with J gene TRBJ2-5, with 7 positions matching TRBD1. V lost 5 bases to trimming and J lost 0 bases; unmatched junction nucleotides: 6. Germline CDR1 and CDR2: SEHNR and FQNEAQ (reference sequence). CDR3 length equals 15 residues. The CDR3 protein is CASSTAGGYQETQYF. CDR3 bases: TGTGCCAGCAGCACCGCAGGGGGTTACCAAGAGACCCAGTACTTC.

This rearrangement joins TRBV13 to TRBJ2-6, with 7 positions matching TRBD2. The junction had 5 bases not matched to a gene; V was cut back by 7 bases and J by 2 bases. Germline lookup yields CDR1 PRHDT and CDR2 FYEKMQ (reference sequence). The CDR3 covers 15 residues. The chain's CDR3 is CASTLGGAGANVLTF. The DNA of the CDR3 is TGTGCCAGCACCCTGGGAGGGGCTGGGGCCAACGTCCTGACTTTC.

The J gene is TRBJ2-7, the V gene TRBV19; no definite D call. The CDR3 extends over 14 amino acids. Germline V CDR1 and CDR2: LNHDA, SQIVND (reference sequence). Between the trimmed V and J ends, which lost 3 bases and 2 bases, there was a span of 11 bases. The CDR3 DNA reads TGTGCCAGTAGTATGTCGACGCAGACCTACGAGCAGTACTTC. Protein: CASSMSTQTYEQYF.

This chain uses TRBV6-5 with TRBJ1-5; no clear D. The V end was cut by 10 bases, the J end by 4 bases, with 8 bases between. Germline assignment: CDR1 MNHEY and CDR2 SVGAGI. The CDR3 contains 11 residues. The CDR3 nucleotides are TGTGCCACGGACGGGAATCAGCCCCAGCATTTT. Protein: CATDGNQPQHF.

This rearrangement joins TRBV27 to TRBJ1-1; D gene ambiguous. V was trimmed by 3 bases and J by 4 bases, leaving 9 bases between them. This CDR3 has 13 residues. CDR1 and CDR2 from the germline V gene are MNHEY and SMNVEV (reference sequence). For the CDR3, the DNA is TGTGCCAGCAGTTTCCGAGTGGGCACTGAAGCTTTCTTT. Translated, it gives CASSFRVGTEAFF.

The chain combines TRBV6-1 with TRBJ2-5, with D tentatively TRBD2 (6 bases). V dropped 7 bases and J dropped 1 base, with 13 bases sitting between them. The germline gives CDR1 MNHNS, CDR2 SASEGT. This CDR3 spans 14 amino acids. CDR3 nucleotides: TGTGCCAGCACTAAAGCGGGCTTCCAAGAGACCCAGTACTTC. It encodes CASTKAGFQETQYF.

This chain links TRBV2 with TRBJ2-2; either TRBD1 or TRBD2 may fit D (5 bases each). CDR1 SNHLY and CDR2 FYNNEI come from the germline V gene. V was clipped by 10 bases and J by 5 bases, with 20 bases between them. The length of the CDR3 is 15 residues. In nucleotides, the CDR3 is TGTGCCACCAGAGATTTTCGGGACCCAACCGGGGAGCTGTTTTTT. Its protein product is CATRDFRDPTGELFF.

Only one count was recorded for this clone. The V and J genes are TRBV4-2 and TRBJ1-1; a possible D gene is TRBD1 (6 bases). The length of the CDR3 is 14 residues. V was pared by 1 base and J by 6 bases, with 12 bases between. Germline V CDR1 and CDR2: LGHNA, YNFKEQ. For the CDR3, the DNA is TGTGCCAGCAGCCAAGGCAGGGCAGGGGCTGAAGCTTTCTTT. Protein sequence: CASSQGRAGAEAFF.

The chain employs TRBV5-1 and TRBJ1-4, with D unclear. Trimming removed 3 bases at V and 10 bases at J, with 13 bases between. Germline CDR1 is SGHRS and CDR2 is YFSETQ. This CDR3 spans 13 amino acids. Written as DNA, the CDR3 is TGCGCCAGCAGCTGGGCCGGGGTGGGAAAACTGTTTTTT. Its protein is CASSWAGVGKLFF. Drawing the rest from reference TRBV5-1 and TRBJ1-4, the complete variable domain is KAGVTQTPRYLIKTRGQQVTLSCSPISGHRSVSWYQQTPGQGLQFLFEYFSETQRNKGNFPGRFSGRQFSNSRSEMNVSTLELGDSALYLCASSWAGVGKLFFGSGTQLSVL.

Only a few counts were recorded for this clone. The CDR3 coding sequence is TGCGCCAGCAGCCATCCTAGCGGGGGGAACACCGGGGAGCTGTTTTTT. Its protein is CASSHPSGGNTGELFF. The chain recombines TRBV4-1 with TRBJ2-2; TRBD2 matches 10 bases. Germline V gives CDR1 MGHRA, CDR2 YSYEKL. V shed 3 bases, J shed 1 base, and the junction held 2 bases outside the gene matches. This CDR3 contains 16 residues.

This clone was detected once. The CDR3 sequence is CATSRGRFAEQFF. The CDR3, as DNA: TGTGCCACCAGCAGAGGCAGGTTTGCTGAGCAGTTCTTC. The chain employs TRBV15 and TRBJ2-1; D call uncertain. The V and J ends lost 1 base and 9 bases respectively, with 10 bases between them. CDR1 is LNHNV, CDR2 YYDKDF, per germline (reference sequence). The CDR3 consists of 13 residues.

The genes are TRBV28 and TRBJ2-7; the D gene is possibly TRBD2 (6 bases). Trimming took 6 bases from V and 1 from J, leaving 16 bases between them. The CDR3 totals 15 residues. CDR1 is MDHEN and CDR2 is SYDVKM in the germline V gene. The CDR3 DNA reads TGTGCCAGCAGAAGGAGAGGGGAGGCATCCTACGAGCAGTACTTC. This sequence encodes CASRRRGEASYEQYF.

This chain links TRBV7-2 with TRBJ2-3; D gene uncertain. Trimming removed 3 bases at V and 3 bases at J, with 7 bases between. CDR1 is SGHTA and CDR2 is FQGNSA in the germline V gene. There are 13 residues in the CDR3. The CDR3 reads CASSFLWTDTQYF. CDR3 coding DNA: TGTGCCAGCAGCTTCCTTTGGACAGATACGCAGTATTTT.

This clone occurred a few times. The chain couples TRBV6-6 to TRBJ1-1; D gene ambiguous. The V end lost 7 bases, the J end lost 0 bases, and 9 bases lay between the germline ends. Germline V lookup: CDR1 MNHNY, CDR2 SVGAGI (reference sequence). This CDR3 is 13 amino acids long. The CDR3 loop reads CASKNRLNTEAFF. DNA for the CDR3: TGTGCCAGCAAAAACAGATTGAACACTGAAGCTTTCTTT.

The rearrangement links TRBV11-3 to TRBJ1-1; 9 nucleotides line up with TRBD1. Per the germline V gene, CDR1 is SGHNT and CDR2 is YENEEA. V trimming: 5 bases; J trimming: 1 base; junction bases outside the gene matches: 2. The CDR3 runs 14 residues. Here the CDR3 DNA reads TGTGCCAGCAGCCAGGGACAGGGGAACACTGAAGCTTTCTTT. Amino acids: CASSQGQGNTEAFF.

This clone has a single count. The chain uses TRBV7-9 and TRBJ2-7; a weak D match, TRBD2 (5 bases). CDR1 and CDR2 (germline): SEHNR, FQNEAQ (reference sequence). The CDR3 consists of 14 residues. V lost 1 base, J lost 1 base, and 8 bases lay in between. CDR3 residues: CASSLGSGSYEQYF. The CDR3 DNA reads TGTGCCAGCAGCTTAGGTTCGGGATCCTACGAGCAGTACTTC. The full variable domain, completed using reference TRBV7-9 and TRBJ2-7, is DTGVSQNPRHKITKRGQNVTFRCDPISEHNRLYWYRQTLGQGPEFLTYFQNEAQLEKSRLLSDRFSAERPKGSFSTLEIQRTEQGDSAMYLCASSLGSGSYEQYFGPGTRLTVT.

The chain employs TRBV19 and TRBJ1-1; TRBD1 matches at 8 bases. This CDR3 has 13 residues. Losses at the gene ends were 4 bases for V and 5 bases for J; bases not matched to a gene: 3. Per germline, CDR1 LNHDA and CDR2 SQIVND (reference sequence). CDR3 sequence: CASSTGGRTEAFF. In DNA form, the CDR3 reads TGTGCCAGTAGTACAGGGGGCAGGACTGAAGCTTTCTTT.